A single sample gave rise to the 19 T cell receptor beta chains below, sequenced in a study of T cell repertoires in cytomegalovirus infection (dated by TCRdb to about 2019). Sequenced on an Illumina HiSeq 1500. Using fastp at Q25 and MiXCR, TCRdb reprocessed the public reads and kept productive beta chains. Rows merge per CDR3 protein into single entries with the most common DNA and genes. Counted in this sample were about 490,000 distinct CDR3 sequences; more than 20% of them appeared once. The ten largest clonotypes hold less than 15% of the sample. Sequenced input: PBMCs. The source is a human donor in good health (CMV status not recorded). Some clones in this sample may be carry-over from other donors' samples.

The chain uses TRBV18 and TRBJ2-1, with 11 nucleotides matching TRBD2. The V gene end was trimmed by 0 bases and the J gene end by 1 base; junction bases not matched to a gene: 11. CDR1 is KGHSH and CDR2 is LQKENI in the germline V gene. The CDR3 is 20 amino acids. CDR3 in DNA: TGTGCCAGCTCACCACCTAGGGGTACTAGCGGGAGTATATCCTACAATGAGCAGTTCTTC. This encodes CASSPPRGTSGSISYNEQFF.

At least ten counts were recorded for this clonotype. V is TRBV7-9 and J is TRBJ2-5; perhaps TRBD2 as D (5 bases). V was pared by 1 base and J by 3 bases, with 6 bases between. The CDR3 is made up of 13 amino acids. CDR1 is SEHNR, CDR2 FQNEAQ, per germline (reference sequence). For the CDR3, the DNA is TGTGCCAGCAGCTTAGAGCGGAAAGAGACCCAGTACTTC. This encodes CASSLERKETQYF.

The CDR3 is CASSGFGTGRAEAFF. CDR3 DNA: TGTGCCAGCAGCGGGTTCGGGACAGGTCGGGCTGAAGCTTTCTTT. The rearrangement joins TRBV9 to TRBJ1-1, with TRBD1 matching 8 bases. The length of the CDR3 is 15 residues. Trimming cost V 3 bases and J 6 bases; bases outside gene matches: 10. From germline, CDR1 is SGDLS and CDR2 YYNGEE.

The CDR3 reads CASSIALSSYNEQFF. The CDR3 DNA is TGTGCCAGTAGTATAGCCCTAAGCTCCTACAATGAGCAGTTCTTC. V usage is TRBV19 and J usage is TRBJ2-1; D is uncertain. With 1 base removed from V and 0 bases from J, the gap between germline ends came to 7 bases. Per the germline V gene, CDR1 is LNHDA and CDR2 is SQIVND (reference sequence). The CDR3 sequence is 15 residues long.

This clonotype was seen more than once but under ten times. The V call is TRBV6-2 or TRBV6-3, the J call TRBJ2-7; perhaps D is TRBD1 or TRBD2 (7 bases each). The CDR3 is 15 residues long. Germline V gene data show CDR1 as MNHEY and CDR2 as SVGEGT. V lost 5 bases and J 0 bases, leaving 14 bases between the germline ends. The CDR3 protein is CASSPGGASSYEQYV. DNA of the CDR3: TGTGCCAGCAGTCCAGGGGGGGCTAGCTCCTACGAGCAGTACGTC.

The chain combines TRBV28 with TRBJ2-1; maybe TRBD2 (6 bases). Trimming took off 1 base at V and 0 bases at J, with 10 bases between the two ends. CDR3 length: 16 residues. Germline loops: CDR1 MDHEN, CDR2 SYDVKM. The CDR3 nucleotides are TGTGCCAGCAGTTTATCCGGGAGCCCCTCCTACAATGAGCAGTTCTTC. It encodes CASSLSGSPSYNEQFF.

This rearrangement joins TRBV7-8 to TRBJ2-6; D remains unclear. CDR1 SGHVS and CDR2 FQNEAQ come from the germline V gene. Trimming stripped 1 base from V and 2 bases from J, with 9 bases between. The CDR3 is 16 residues long. The CDR3 DNA reads TGTGCCAGCAGCTTAGTTGCTGCGGCTGGGGCCAACGTCCTGACTTTC. Protein sequence: CASSLVAAAGANVLTF.

The chain joins TRBV12-3 or TRBV12-4 to TRBJ2-1; D possibly corresponds to TRBD2 (6 bases). The CDR3 totals 15 residues. The germline V and J ends were trimmed by 8 bases and 2 bases, with 16 bases remaining between them. The CDR3 loop reads CASGRPSVPYNEQFF. The DNA of the CDR3 is TGTGCCAGCGGGAGGCCGTCGGTCCCCTACAATGAGCAGTTCTTC.

The chain combines TRBV27 with TRBJ1-5; no clear D gene. Trimming left V 6 bases short and J 7 bases short, with 19 bases between. The CDR3 totals 15 residues. Germline lookup yields CDR1 MNHEY and CDR2 SMNVEV (reference sequence). The CDR3 reads CASSPSLRAKQPQHF. CDR3 sequence (DNA): TGTGCCAGCAGCCCATCTCTGAGAGCCAAACAGCCCCAGCATTTT.

The genes are TRBV7-2 and TRBJ1-1; D may be TRBD1 (6 bases). Germline V gives CDR1 SGHTA, CDR2 FQGNSA. V lost 7 bases to trimming and J lost 0 bases, with 9 bases between them. CDR3 length: 13 amino acids. CDR3 protein: CASTTGLNTEAFF. The CDR3, as DNA: TGTGCCAGCACCACAGGGCTGAACACTGAAGCTTTCTTT.

This clonotype was recorded many times. The rearrangement links TRBV7-2 to TRBJ2-5; the match to TRBD2 covers 8 bases. Losses at the gene ends were 1 base for V and 5 bases for J; bases not matched to a gene: 12. Germline V gene lookup returns CDR1 SGHTA and CDR2 FQGNSA. The CDR3 is 17 amino acids. This CDR3 reads CASSLVGGSSGGETQYF. Written as DNA, the CDR3 is TGTGCCAGCAGCTTAGTTGGCGGGAGCTCGGGGGGGGAGACCCAGTACTTC.

This rearrangement joins TRBV19 to TRBJ1-3; possibly TRBD1 for D (5 bases). Trimming pared 8 bases from V and 0 bases from J, leaving 20 bases between. Germline CDR1 and CDR2: LNHDA and SQIVND (reference sequence). CDR3 size: 17 residues. CDR3 nucleotides: TGTGCCAGTTCATCTACCTCCTCGGGACTCTCTGGAAACACCATATATTTT. Protein sequence: CASSSTSSGLSGNTIYF. The variable domain in full, with the rest retrieved from reference TRBV19 and TRBJ1-3, is DGGITQSPKYLFRKEGQNVTLSCEQNLNHDAMYWYRQDPGQGLRLIYYSQIVNDFQKGDIAEGYSVSREKKESFPLTVTSAQKNPTAFYLCASSSTSSGLSGNTIYFGEGSWLTVV.

This chain joins TRBV20-1 and TRBJ2-5, with D possibly TRBD1 on 6 matching bases. The germline V gene has CDR1 DFQATT and CDR2 SNEGSKA (reference sequence). With 6 bases removed from V and 5 bases from J, the gap between germline ends came to 16 bases. CDR3 length: 13 residues. The DNA for the CDR3 is TGCAGTGCCGAGAGGACAGTTAAGGAGACCCAGTACTTC. It translates to CSAERTVKETQYF.

This clonotype has only a few counts. The chain has TRBV7-8 and TRBJ2-7; D not resolved. The CDR3 sequence is 13 residues long. Trimming took 10 bases from V and 2 from J, leaving 15 bases between them. CDR1 SGHVS and CDR2 FQNEAQ come from the germline V gene. The CDR3 region is CATAMTDTYEQYF. CDR3 DNA sequence: TGTGCCACCGCCATGACGGATACCTACGAGCAGTACTTC.

The J gene is TRBJ2-1, the V gene TRBV20-1; TRBD2 matches at 7 bases. This CDR3 contains 15 residues. The germline V gene encodes CDR1 DFQATT and CDR2 SNEGSKA (reference sequence). V lost 1 base and J lost 6; bases outside the gene matches: 9. CDR3 nucleotide sequence: TGCAGTGCTAGAGTTGGGAGGGCCATCATCAATGAGCAGTTCTTC. Translation: CSARVGRAIINEQFF.

This clonotype was detected a few times. The V and J genes are TRBV4-3 and TRBJ2-1; 8 positions match TRBD1. This CDR3 has 16 amino acids. The germline CDR1 and CDR2 sequences are LGHNA and YSLEER. With 3 bases clipped from V and 7 bases from J, the junction kept 11 bases outside the gene matches. CDR3 DNA: TGCGCCAGCAGCCAGACCGGGACAGGTGGAACGAATGAGCAGTTCTTC. Its translation: CASSQTGTGGTNEQFF.

This clonotype was counted at least ten times. The chain recombines TRBV6-2 or TRBV6-3 with TRBJ1-5; tentative D call: TRBD1 (5 bases). Germline lookup yields CDR1 MNHEY and CDR2 SVGEGT. CDR3 length: 14 residues. The V and J ends lost 4 bases and 4 bases respectively, with 11 bases between them. The CDR3 DNA is TGTGCCAGCAGTTTCTACGGGGGTAATCAGCCCCAGCATTTT. Translating it yields CASSFYGGNQPQHF.

The genes are TRBV20-1 and TRBJ2-4; TRBD1 is a possible D gene (5 bases). In germline, CDR1 is DFQATT, CDR2 SNEGSKA (reference sequence). The CDR3 covers 12 residues. Trimming pared 5 bases from V and 8 bases from J, leaving 13 bases between. CDR3 sequence (DNA): TGCAGTGCTGGTACCAGGGAATACATTCAGTACTTC. Translated, it gives CSAGTREYIQYF.

The chain links TRBV19 to TRBJ1-1; a possible D gene is TRBD1 (6 bases). This CDR3 comprises 16 residues. CDR1 and CDR2 (germline): LNHDA, SQIVND (reference sequence). V was pared by 6 bases and J by 4 bases, with 21 bases between. The CDR3 region is CASSLGWGGAGTEAFF. The CDR3 DNA reads as TGTGCCAGTAGCCTCGGGTGGGGGGGCGCGGGCACTGAAGCTTTCTTT. The variable domain in full, with the rest retrieved from reference TRBV19 and TRBJ1-1, is DGGITQSPKYLFRKEGQNVTLSCEQNLNHDAMYWYRQDPGQGLRLIYYSQIVNDFQKGDIAEGYSVSREKKESFPLTVTSAQKNPTAFYLCASSLGWGGAGTEAFFGQGTRLTVV.